Sequencing of this T cell receptor (beta chain) was carried out in a study of blood T cell repertoires in COVID-19. Study information: Researchers got acute and convalescent COVID-19 samples from the United States, Italy and Spain. The cDNA or gDNA used as material had been derived from T cells, B-cell-depleted T cells, or PBMCs.

Authors' analysis steps: Estimation of nucleated cell counts relied on the amplification of reference gene primers. The repertoire was sequenced with immunoSEQ multiplex PCR; TCRdb's copy has only in-frame clones and lacks some. Clonal size and the V and J genes are those of that table, whereas D and trimming came from the DNA. The table has around 250,000 clones, approximately 83% seen once. Germline V gene sequence: CDR1 WSHSY, CDR2 SAAADI. V was shortened by 5 bases and J by 9 bases, with 17 bases between the two germline ends. This CDR3 has 14 amino acids. The sample comprised peripheral blood. The chain couples TRBV10-2 to TRBJ2-1; perhaps TRBD2 as D (7 bases). This receptor was obtained from a man aged 25-40 years who had recovered from COVID-19. The CDR3 sequence is CASSSLGGQTEQFF. DNA of the CDR3: TGCGCCAGCAGTTCCTTGGGGGGGCAGACTGAGCAGTTCTTC.